What follows are 16 T cell receptor beta chains derived from one specimen sequenced in a study of OX40 agonist ivuxolimab in advanced cancers. Assay: immunoSEQ multiplex PCR; the TCRdb copy retains only in-frame clones and omits some. The sample contains around 18,000 clones, over 70% of which appear only once. The source was CD4+ or CD8+ T cells sorted from blood, collected in a trial of the OX40 agonist ivuxolimab. The receptors were gathered from an adult with an advanced solid tumor such as melanoma, head and neck, liver or kidney cancer.

The CDR3 loop is CASSTADGAQETQYF. CDR3 DNA sequence: TGTGCCAGCAGTACAGCGGACGGGGCCCAAGAGACCCAGTACTTC. The chain joins TRBV28 to TRBJ2-5; the D gene could be TRBD1 or TRBD2 (5 bases each). The V and J ends lost 5 bases and 1 base respectively, with 14 bases between them. Germline-derived CDR1 and CDR2 are MDHEN and SYDVKM. This CDR3 contains 15 residues.

The chain combines TRBV27 with TRBJ1-2; no clear D. V lost 3 bases and J 5 bases, leaving 10 bases between the germline ends. This CDR3 has 13 amino acids. Germline lookup yields CDR1 MNHEY and CDR2 SMNVEV (reference sequence). CDR3 DNA sequence: TGTGCCAGCAGTTTGACCTCCGGGTATGGCTACACCTTC. Translation: CASSLTSGYGYTF.

The chain is built from TRBV4-2 and TRBJ2-7; 8 positions agree with TRBD1. The length of the CDR3 is 15 residues. Per germline, CDR1 LGHNA and CDR2 YNFKEQ. V dropped 0 bases and J dropped 3; count of bases not matched to a gene: 4. In DNA form, the CDR3 reads TGTGCCAGCAGCCAAGAATACGGACAGGGCTACGAGCAGTACTTC. Translating gives CASSQEYGQGYEQYF.

The chain employs TRBV29-1 and TRBJ2-2, with 12 bases matching TRBD2. The CDR3 sequence is 16 residues long. J lost 4 bases, V lost 8 bases, and 11 bases had no gene match. The germline V gene has CDR1 SQVTM and CDR2 ANQGSEA. As DNA, the CDR3 is TGCAGCACCTCGACTAGCGGGAGATCCAGCACCGGGGAGCTGTTTTTT. This encodes CSTSTSGRSSTGELFF.

This clone was counted a single time. This chain links TRBV5-4 with TRBJ1-2, with 7 bases matching TRBD1. J gave up 5 bases and V 1 base, and 8 bases lay outside the gene matches. The CDR3 runs 15 residues. Germline values: CDR1 SGHNT, CDR2 YYREEE (reference sequence). The CDR3 DNA reads as TGTGCCAGCAGCTTGTATTGGGGACAGACTTATGGCTACACCTTC. As protein: CASSLYWGQTYGYTF.

The chain links TRBV27 to TRBJ2-3, with TRBD2 as a possible D gene (5 bases). V was trimmed by 5 bases and J by 2 bases, leaving 11 bases between them. Germline CDR1 reads MNHEY; CDR2 reads SMNVEV (reference sequence). This CDR3 has 14 residues. The CDR3 region has the DNA TGTGCCAGCAGTCGTCGAGCGGACACAGATACGCAGTATTTT. Translated, it gives CASSRRADTDTQYF.

This clone was seen only once. The chain employs TRBV5-8 and TRBJ1-5, with 8 bases lining up with TRBD1. Losses at the gene ends were 4 bases for V and 2 bases for J; bases not matched to a gene: 5. The CDR3 spans 15 residues. CDR1 is SGHTS, CDR2 YDEGEE, per germline. As DNA, the CDR3 is TGTGCCAGCAGCCACCCGACAGGGGGCAATCAGCCCCAGCATTTT. This encodes CASSHPTGGNQPQHF.

This chain links TRBV9 with TRBJ2-1, with 10 bases that match TRBD2. Germline V gives CDR1 SGDLS, CDR2 YYNGEE. There are 15 residues in the CDR3. Losses at the gene ends were 6 bases for V and 4 bases for J; bases not matched to a gene: 7. CDR3 sequence (DNA): TGTGCCAGCACACCCGGGACTAGCGCTTACAATGAGCAGTTCTTC. Translating gives CASTPGTSAYNEQFF.

The rearrangement links TRBV7-8 to TRBJ2-7; 9 nucleotides line up with TRBD1. Trimming took 3 bases from V and 5 from J; bases not matched to a gene: 5. The length of the CDR3 is 14 residues. Germline V gene lookup returns CDR1 SGHVS and CDR2 FQNEAQ. The CDR3 DNA is TGTGCCAGCAGCTTCACAGGGGGCCTGGACGAGCAGTACTTC. Translated, it gives CASSFTGGLDEQYF.

The gene calls are TRBV9 and TRBJ2-3; the D is unclear. CDR1 SGDLS and CDR2 YYNGEE come from the germline V gene. The length of the CDR3 is 15 residues. Trimming stripped 3 bases from V and 0 bases from J, with 11 bases between. The CDR3 here is CASSDSFSSTDTQYF. The CDR3 nucleotides read TGTGCCAGCAGCGACAGCTTCTCTAGCACAGATACGCAGTATTTT.

This clone was picked up a small number of times. V gene TRBV4-1 combines with J gene TRBJ1-2; tentatively, D is TRBD1 (5 bases). CDR3 length equals 12 residues. V gave up 4 bases and J gave up 7 bases, with 10 bases separating them. Germline CDR1 reads MGHRA; CDR2 reads YSYEKL. The CDR3 spells CASSPGTGGYTF. As DNA, the CDR3 is TGCGCCAGCAGCCCAGGGACGGGTGGCTACACCTTC.

The chain uses TRBV4-2 and TRBJ1-2; 8 bases map to TRBD1. Germline CDR1 LGHNA, CDR2 YNFKEQ. This CDR3 is built from 16 residues. The V gene end was trimmed by 0 bases and the J gene end by 1 base; junction bases not matched to a gene: 4. The CDR3 loop reads CASSQEQGGLNYGYTF. The CDR3, as DNA: TGTGCCAGCAGCCAAGAACAGGGGGGGCTTAACTATGGCTACACCTTC.

V usage is TRBV28 and J usage is TRBJ1-2; 8 nucleotides match TRBD1. V gave up 1 base and J gave up 7 bases; unmatched junction bases: 11. This CDR3 has 16 residues. Germline CDR1 is MDHEN and CDR2 is SYDVKM. CDR3 bases: TGTGCCAGCAGTTTATTTCAGGGGGCTTCTTTAAGTGGCTACACCTTC. Its protein is CASSLFQGASLSGYTF.

Here the CDR3 reads CASSLAWTSGRDTQYF. In nucleotides, the CDR3 is TGTGCCAGCAGCTTAGCCTGGACTAGCGGGAGGGATACGCAGTATTTT. The V and J genes are TRBV13 and TRBJ2-3; 14 bases map to TRBD2. CDR1 is PRHDT, CDR2 FYEKMQ, per germline (reference sequence). The junction had 3 bases not matched to a gene; V was cut back by 1 base and J by 6 bases. This CDR3 spans 16 amino acids.

This clone was detected only a few times. The rearrangement uses TRBV7-6 and TRBJ2-1; 8 bases match TRBD1. The junction had 4 bases not matched to a gene; V was cut back by 3 bases and J by 6 bases. There are 14 residues in the CDR3. The V gene's germline CDR1 is SGHVS and CDR2 FNYEAQ. The CDR3 coding sequence is TGTGCCAGCAGCTTCACCGGACAGGGCAATGAGCAGTTCTTC. Translated: CASSFTGQGNEQFF. Drawing the rest from reference TRBV7-6 and TRBJ2-1, the complete variable domain is GAGVSQSPRYKVTKRGQDVALRCDPISGHVSLYWYRQALGQGPEFLTYFNYEAQQDKSGLPNDRFSAERPEGSISTLTIQRTEQRDSAMYRCASSFTGQGNEQFFGPGTRLTVL.

The chain uses TRBV11-2 and TRBJ2-7; possibly TRBD1 for D (6 bases). In germline, CDR1 is SGHAT, CDR2 FQNNGV. Deletions cut 5 bases from V and 2 bases from J, with 16 bases between. The CDR3 is 15 residues long. CDR3 coding DNA: TGTGCCAGCAGCCCGGACAGTTTCTCCCCCTACGAGCAGTACTTC. Amino acids: CASSPDSFSPYEQYF.